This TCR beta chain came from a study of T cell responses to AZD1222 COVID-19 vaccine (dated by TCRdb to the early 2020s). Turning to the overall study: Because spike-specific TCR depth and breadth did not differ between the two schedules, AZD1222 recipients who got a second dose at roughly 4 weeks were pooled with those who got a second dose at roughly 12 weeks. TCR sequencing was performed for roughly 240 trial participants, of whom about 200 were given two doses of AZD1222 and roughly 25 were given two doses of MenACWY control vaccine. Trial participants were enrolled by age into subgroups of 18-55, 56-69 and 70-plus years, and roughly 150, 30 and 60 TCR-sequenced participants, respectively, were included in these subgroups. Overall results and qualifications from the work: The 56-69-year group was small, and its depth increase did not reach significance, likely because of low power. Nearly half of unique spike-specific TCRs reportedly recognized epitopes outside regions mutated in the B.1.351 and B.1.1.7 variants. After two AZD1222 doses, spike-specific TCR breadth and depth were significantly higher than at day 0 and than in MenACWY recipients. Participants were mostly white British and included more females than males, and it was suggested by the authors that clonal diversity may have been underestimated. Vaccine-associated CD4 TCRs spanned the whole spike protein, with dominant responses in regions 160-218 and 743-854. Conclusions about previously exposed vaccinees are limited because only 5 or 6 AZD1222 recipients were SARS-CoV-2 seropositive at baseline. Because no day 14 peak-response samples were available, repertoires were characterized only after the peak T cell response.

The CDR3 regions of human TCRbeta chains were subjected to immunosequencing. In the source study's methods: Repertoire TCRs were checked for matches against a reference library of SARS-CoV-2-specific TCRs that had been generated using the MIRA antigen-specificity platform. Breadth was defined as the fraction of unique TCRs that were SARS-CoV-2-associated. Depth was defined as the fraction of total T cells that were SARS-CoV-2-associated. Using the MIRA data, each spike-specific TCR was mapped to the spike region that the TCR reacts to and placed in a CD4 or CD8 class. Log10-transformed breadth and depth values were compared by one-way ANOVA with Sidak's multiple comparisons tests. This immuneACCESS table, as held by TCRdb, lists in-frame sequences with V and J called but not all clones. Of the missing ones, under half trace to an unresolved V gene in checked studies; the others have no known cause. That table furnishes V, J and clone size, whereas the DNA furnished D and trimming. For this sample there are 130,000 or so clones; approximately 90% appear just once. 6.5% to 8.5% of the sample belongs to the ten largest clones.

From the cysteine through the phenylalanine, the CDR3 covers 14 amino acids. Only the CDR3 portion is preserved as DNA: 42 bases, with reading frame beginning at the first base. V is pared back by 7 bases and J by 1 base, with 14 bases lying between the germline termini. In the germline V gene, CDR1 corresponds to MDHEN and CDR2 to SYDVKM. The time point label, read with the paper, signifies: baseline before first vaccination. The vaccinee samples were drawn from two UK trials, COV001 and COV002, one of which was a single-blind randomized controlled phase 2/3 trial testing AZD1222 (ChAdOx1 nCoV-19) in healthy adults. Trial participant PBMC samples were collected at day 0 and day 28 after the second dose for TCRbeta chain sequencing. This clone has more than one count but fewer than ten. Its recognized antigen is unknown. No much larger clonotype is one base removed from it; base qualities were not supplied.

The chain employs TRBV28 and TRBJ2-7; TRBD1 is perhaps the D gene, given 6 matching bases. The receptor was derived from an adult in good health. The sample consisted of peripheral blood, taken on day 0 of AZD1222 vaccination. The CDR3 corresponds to CASTRAGVSYEQYF. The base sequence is TGTGCCAGCACTAGGGCAGGGGTATCCTACGAGCAGTACTTC.